The 26 T cell receptor beta chains given below trace back to one sample, sequenced in a study of T-cell memory formation after mild COVID-19 (dated by TCRdb to 2020 to 2023). Receptors were amplified or captured by 5' RACE. Sequenced using an Illumina NovaSeq 6000. Starting from the raw public reads, TCRdb applied fastp trimming at Q25, assembled clones with MiXCR and retained in-frame beta chains. One record per CDR3 amino acid sequence lists the most common genes and DNA. This sample gives under 200,000 distinct CDR3 sequences in total; roughly 13% of them show up just once. The ten most abundant clones make up approximately 3.5% of the sample. The source material was PBMCs or a T cell subset sorted from them (not recorded which). The source is a man aged 18 to 29 who had mild COVID-19 (a few samples of this study predate the infection). The sample titles of this study are shuffled in the database, so cell type and time point are left out; the donor was told from shared clones.

This clonotype was counted a few times. The V and J genes are TRBV7-3 and TRBJ2-3; 10 bases line up with TRBD2. CDR1 and CDR2 (germline): SGHTA, FQGTGA. The CDR3 has 15 residues. After removal of 8 bases from V and 3 bases from J, the junction contained 8 bases not matched to a gene. CDR3 residues: CASRLAGGETDTQYF. Written as DNA, the CDR3 is TGTGCCAGCCGATTAGCGGGGGGTGAGACAGATACGCAGTATTTT.

This clonotype was observed a handful of times. The V and J genes are TRBV3-1 and TRBJ1-3, with a tentative D call TRBD1 (5 bases). The CDR3 runs 13 residues. Germline CDR1 is LGHDT and CDR2 is YNNKEL (reference sequence). Trimming left V 4 bases short and J 4 bases short, with 8 bases between. CDR3 bases: TGTGCCAGCAGCCCTGCAGGGGGAAACACCATATATTTT. It encodes CASSPAGGNTIYF.

V usage is TRBV27 and J usage is TRBJ1-6; D uncertain. With 4 bases removed from V and 8 bases from J, the gap between germline ends came to 9 bases. The CDR3 has 13 amino acids. Germline V gives CDR1 MNHEY, CDR2 SMNVEV (reference sequence). The CDR3 coding sequence is TGTGCCAGCAGTTATAGGGTTGATTCACCCCTCCACTTT. It yields the protein CASSYRVDSPLHF.

This clonotype was counted many times. The J gene is TRBJ1-5, the V gene TRBV12-3 or TRBV12-4, with D hard to call. The CDR3 length is 12 residues. Trimming took off 4 bases at V and 9 bases at J, with 10 bases between the two ends. CDR3 sequence reads: CASSSVRTPQHF. The CDR3 DNA sequence: TGTGCCAGCAGTTCGGTCAGGACGCCCCAGCATTTT.

This clonotype turned up a few times. The V and J genes are TRBV12-3 or TRBV12-4 and TRBJ1-4; 10 nucleotides agree with TRBD1. Unmatched junction bases numbered 6, after V lost 5 bases and J lost 0 bases. This CDR3 comprises 17 residues. The CDR3 region is CASSPGQGLATNEKLFF. The DNA of the CDR3 is TGTGCCAGCAGTCCGGGACAGGGGCTAGCAACTAATGAAAAACTGTTTTTT.

This clonotype showed up many times. V and J are TRBV5-1 and TRBJ2-5, with TRBD2 as a possible D gene (7 bases). Trimming left V 0 bases short and J 1 base short, with 13 bases between. This CDR3 has 16 amino acids. Germline lookup yields CDR1 SGHRS and CDR2 YFSETQ. The CDR3 reads CASSLAEGGIQETQYF. CDR3 nucleotides: TGCGCCAGCAGCTTGGCCGAGGGGGGGATCCAAGAGACCCAGTACTTC.

This clonotype turned up a few times. The rearrangement links TRBV5-1 to TRBJ2-3; D may match TRBD1 or TRBD2 (7 bases each). CDR3 size: 15 residues. V lost 3 bases and J 2 bases, leaving 13 bases between the germline ends. Germline loops: CDR1 SGHRS, CDR2 YFSETQ. Here the CDR3 reads CASSSGGQLTDTQYF. The DNA of the CDR3 is TGCGCCAGCAGCTCGGGGGGACAGCTCACAGATACGCAGTATTTT.

This clonotype was seen many times. V gene TRBV5-6 combines with J gene TRBJ1-2; TRBD1 agrees at 9 bases. CDR1 and CDR2 (germline): SGHDT, YYEEEE. The CDR3 length is 13 residues. V lost 4 bases to trimming and J lost 8 bases; unmatched junction nucleotides: 6. The CDR3 bases are TGTGCCAGCAGCCTGGGACAGGGAGGAGGCTACACCTTC. Protein product: CASSLGQGGGYTF.

The chain is built from TRBV12-3 or TRBV12-4 and TRBJ2-5; D may correspond to TRBD1 or TRBD2 (5 bases each). The V and J ends lost 2 bases and 1 base respectively, with 11 bases between them. The CDR3 extends over 15 amino acids. CDR3 DNA: TGTGCCAGCAGTTTATCCGGGGCCCTCCAAGAGACCCAGTACTTC. Its protein product is CASSLSGALQETQYF.

This clonotype was detected ten times or more. The rearrangement uses TRBV12-3 or TRBV12-4 and TRBJ2-3; 12 nucleotides agree with TRBD2. The trim removed 6 bases at V and 2 bases at J, leaving 6 bases unmatched. This CDR3 region has 16 residues. CDR3 region: CASSLRLAGVTDTQYF. The CDR3 DNA sequence: TGTGCCAGCAGCCTCAGACTAGCGGGGGTCACAGATACGCAGTATTTT.

This rearrangement joins TRBV6-2 or TRBV6-3 to TRBJ1-1, with a tentative D call TRBD1 (6 bases). V was trimmed by 0 bases and J by 0 bases, leaving 14 bases between them. The germline CDR1 and CDR2 sequences are MNHEY and SVGEGT. The CDR3 consists of 17 residues. The CDR3 is CASSYSIPGQMNTEAFF. Written as DNA, the CDR3 is TGTGCCAGCAGTTACTCTATACCCGGACAGATGAACACTGAAGCTTTCTTT.

This clonotype was found many times. The chain links TRBV6-2 or TRBV6-3 to TRBJ2-6; D not resolved. V was trimmed by 1 base and J by 0 bases, leaving 10 bases between them. CDR1 and CDR2 (germline): MNHEY, SVGEGT. This CDR3 is 17 amino acids long. Written as DNA, the CDR3 is TGTGCCAGCAGTTACTTAGGGCCGAGCTCTGGGGCCAACGTCCTGACTTTC. Protein: CASSYLGPSSGANVLTF.

The chain is built from TRBV5-1 and TRBJ2-2; D is perhaps TRBD1 (5 bases). The V end lost 5 bases, the J end lost 5 bases, and 13 bases lay between the germline ends. CDR1 SGHRS and CDR2 YFSETQ come from the germline V gene. This CDR3 comprises 14 residues. CDR3 sequence (DNA): TGCGCCAGCAGACCGGCAGGGCAAACCGGGGAGCTGTTTTTT. This translates into CASRPAGQTGELFF.

The genes are TRBV4-2 and TRBJ1-5; D is possibly TRBD1 (5 bases). V shed 0 bases and J shed 4 bases, with 10 bases lying between them. Germline V gene sequence: CDR1 LGHNA, CDR2 YNFKEQ. The CDR3 runs to 15 residues. The CDR3 nucleotides are TGTGCCAGCAGCCAAGAGGGGCCACATAATCAGCCCCAGCATTTT. It is translated as CASSQEGPHNQPQHF.

The chain couples TRBV3-1 to TRBJ2-1; the D gene is possibly TRBD1 (6 bases). This CDR3 has 15 residues. V lost 3 bases and J 7 bases, leaving 16 bases between the germline ends. From germline, CDR1 is LGHDT and CDR2 YNNKEL (reference sequence). As DNA, the CDR3 is TGTGCCAGCAGCCAGCAGGGGTCTTCCGTGAATGAGCAGTTCTTC. Its translation: CASSQQGSSVNEQFF.

The chain has TRBV5-1 and TRBJ2-2, with D possibly TRBD2 on 5 matching bases. This CDR3 is 15 amino acids long. Looked up from germline, CDR1 is SGHRS and CDR2 is YFSETQ. With 3 bases removed from V and 1 base from J, the gap between germline ends came to 10 bases. The CDR3 spells CASSSRALNTGELFF. The CDR3 DNA reads as TGCGCCAGCAGCTCGAGGGCCCTGAACACCGGGGAGCTGTTTTTT.

This clonotype was seen only a few times. The chain joins TRBV4-3 to TRBJ1-1; TRBD1 aligns across 7 bases. The ends lost 6 bases at V and 3 bases at J; junction bases unmatched: 4. Germline assignment: CDR1 LGHNA and CDR2 YSLEER. CDR3 size: 13 residues. This CDR3 reads CASRTDRDTEAFF. Here the CDR3 DNA reads TGCGCCAGCAGGACTGACAGGGACACTGAAGCTTTCTTT.

This clonotype occurred a few times. V usage is TRBV7-2 and J usage is TRBJ2-5, with D possibly being TRBD1 or TRBD2 (5 bases each). Trimming removed 1 base from V and 4 bases from J, with 16 bases in between. Germline CDR1 is SGHTA and CDR2 is FQGNSA. This CDR3 spans 16 amino acids. The CDR3: CASSLGRDAWGETQYF. The CDR3 DNA reads as TGTGCCAGCAGCTTAGGAAGGGACGCGTGGGGAGAGACCCAGTACTTC.

This clonotype was observed a few times. The chain recombines TRBV5-5 with TRBJ1-3; D not resolved. The CDR3 has 16 residues. Germline CDR1 is SGHKS and CDR2 is YYEKEE (reference sequence). Trimming pared 0 bases from V and 0 bases from J, leaving 10 bases between. CDR3 in amino acids: CASSLVAAYSGNTIYF. CDR3 DNA sequence: TGTGCCAGCAGCTTGGTGGCTGCCTACTCTGGAAACACCATATATTTT.

This clonotype was recorded many times. The chain joins TRBV9 to TRBJ2-5; D may correspond to TRBD1 or TRBD2 (5 bases each). The CDR3 is 16 residues long. Per germline, CDR1 SGDLS and CDR2 YYNGEE. Trimming shortened V by 0 bases and J by 5 bases, and 17 bases separated the two germline ends. The CDR3 protein is CASSVEGTALGETQYF. Written as DNA, the CDR3 is TGTGCCAGCAGCGTAGAGGGGACGGCCCTCGGGGAGACCCAGTACTTC. The entire variable domain, with the rest obtained from reference TRBV9 and TRBJ2-5, is as follows: DSGVTQTPKHLITATGQRVTLRCSPRSGDLSVYWYQQSLDQGLQFLIQYYNGEERAKGNILERFSAQQFPDLHSELNLSSLELGDSALYFCASSVEGTALGETQYFGPGTRLLVL.

This clonotype was recorded at least ten times. The chain is built from TRBV5-5 and TRBJ2-5; TRBD2 agrees at 11 bases. The CDR3 is 14 residues long. The trim removed 4 bases at V and 3 bases at J, leaving 2 bases unmatched. CDR1 and CDR2 (germline): SGHKS, YYEKEE (reference sequence). For the CDR3, the DNA is TGTGCCAGCAGCCGGGGACTAGCGGAAGAGACCCAGTACTTC. It yields the protein CASSRGLAEETQYF.

This clonotype was detected a few times. CDR3 sequence: CASSQEMSSGNTIYF. In DNA, the CDR3 is TGTGCCAGCAGCCAGGAAATGAGCTCTGGAAACACCATATATTTT. The J gene is TRBJ1-3, the V gene TRBV4-2; no firm D call. The V gene lost 3 bases and the J gene lost 0 bases, with 9 bases spanning the gap. The CDR3 loop spans 15 amino acids. Germline V gene lookup returns CDR1 LGHNA and CDR2 YNFKEQ.

In this sample, this clonotype turned up a few times. J is TRBJ2-5 and V is TRBV7-2; 7 positions match TRBD1. V was clipped by 7 bases and J by 5 bases; unmatched bases: 10. The V gene's germline CDR1 is SGHTA and CDR2 FQGNSA. The CDR3 runs 14 residues. The CDR3 DNA is TGTGCCAGCACCTACCGACAGGGCCGGGAGACCCAGTACTTC. Its protein product is CASTYRQGRETQYF.

This clonotype was counted only a few times. V and J are TRBV2 and TRBJ1-1; D ambiguous. The CDR3 is made up of 14 amino acids. V was cut by 5 bases and J by 4 bases, with 14 bases left in between. The germline gives CDR1 SNHLY, CDR2 FYNNEI. CDR3: CASSLSTEGTEAFF. The CDR3, as DNA: TGTGCCAGCAGTCTATCCACGGAGGGCACTGAAGCTTTCTTT. Variable domain in full (rest from reference TRBV2 and TRBJ1-1): EPEVTQTPSHQVTQMGQEVILRCVPISNHLYFYWYRQILGQKVEFLVSFYNNEISEKSEIFDDQFSVERPDGSNFTLKIRSTKLEDSAMYFCASSLSTEGTEAFFGQGTRLTVV.

V gene TRBV4-3 combines with J gene TRBJ1-5; D possibly corresponds to TRBD1 (5 bases). Trimming shortened V by 1 base and J by 6 bases, and 13 bases separated the two germline ends. The CDR3 covers 15 residues. CDR1 and CDR2 (germline): LGHNA, YSLEER. CDR3: CASSQVHHGAQPQHF. The CDR3 DNA reads as TGCGCCAGCAGCCAAGTGCACCACGGGGCTCAGCCCCAGCATTTT.

This chain joins TRBV7-2 and TRBJ1-3, with D perhaps TRBD1 (5 bases). The V and J ends lost 1 base and 0 bases respectively, with 13 bases between them. CDR1 and CDR2 from the germline V gene are SGHTA and FQGNSA. The CDR3 has 17 residues. The CDR3 region is CASSLVAGRHSGNTIYF. The CDR3 region has the DNA TGTGCCAGCAGCTTAGTGGCAGGGAGACACTCTGGAAACACCATATATTTT.